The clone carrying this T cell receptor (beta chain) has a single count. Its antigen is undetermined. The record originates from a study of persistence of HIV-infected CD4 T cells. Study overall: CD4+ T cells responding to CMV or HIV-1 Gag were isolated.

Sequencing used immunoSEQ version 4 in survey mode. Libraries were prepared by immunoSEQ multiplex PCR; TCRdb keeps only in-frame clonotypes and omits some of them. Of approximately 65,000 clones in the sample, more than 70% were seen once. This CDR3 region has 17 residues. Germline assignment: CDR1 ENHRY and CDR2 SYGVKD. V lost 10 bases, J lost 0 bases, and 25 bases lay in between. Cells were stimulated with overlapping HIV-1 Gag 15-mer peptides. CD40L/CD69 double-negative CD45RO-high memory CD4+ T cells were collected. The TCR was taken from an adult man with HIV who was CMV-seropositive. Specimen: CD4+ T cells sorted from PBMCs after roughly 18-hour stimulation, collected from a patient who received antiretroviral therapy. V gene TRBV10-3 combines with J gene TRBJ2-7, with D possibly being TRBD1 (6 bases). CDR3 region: CATRGTAGSTHSYEQYF. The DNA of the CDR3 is TGTGCCACCAGGGGTACGGCAGGAAGCACTCACTCCTACGAGCAGTACTTC.